These 15 T cell receptor beta chains came from one sample sequenced in a study of T cell responses to AZD1222 COVID-19 vaccine. The table came from immunoSEQ multiplex PCR; TCRdb's copy has only in-frame clones and leaves some out. The repertoire has roughly 150,000 clones, around nine tenths of them found once; the top ten carry 1.5% to 2%. Sequenced here: peripheral blood, sampled on day 0 of AZD1222 vaccination. Receptors were obtained from an adult in good health.

The chain carries TRBV19 and TRBJ2-7; either TRBD1 or TRBD2 may fit D (5 bases each). The germline V gene encodes CDR1 LNHDA and CDR2 SQIVND (reference sequence). CDR3 length: 16 amino acids. The V and J ends lost 1 base and 3 bases respectively, with 16 bases between them. Here the CDR3 DNA reads TGTGCCAGTAGTATAGGGGCGGCAGGGACCTTCTACGAGCAGTACTTC. Protein sequence: CASSIGAAGTFYEQYF. The complete variable domain, with remaining parts taken from reference TRBV19 and TRBJ2-7, reads DGGITQSPKYLFRKEGQNVTLSCEQNLNHDAMYWYRQDPGQGLRLIYYSQIVNDFQKGDIAEGYSVSREKKESFPLTVTSAQKNPTAFYLCASSIGAAGTFYEQYFGPGTRLTVT.

CDR3 residues: CASSQVGTGGYEQYF. The DNA for the CDR3 is TGCGCCAGCAGCCAAGTTGGGACAGGGGGATACGAGCAGTACTTC. This chain uses TRBV4-1 with TRBJ2-7; 11 nucleotides agree with TRBD1. Trimming at V came to 1 base and at J to 4 bases, leaving 3 bases not matched to a gene. The V gene's germline CDR1 is MGHRA and CDR2 YSYEKL. The CDR3 covers 15 residues.

This clone was picked up a small number of times. The rearrangement links TRBV27 to TRBJ2-5; 7 bases fit TRBD2. From germline, CDR1 is MNHEY and CDR2 SMNVEV (reference sequence). J was trimmed by 5 bases and V by 5 bases; bases with no gene match: 8. CDR3 size: 14 residues. The CDR3 spells CASSPDTLAETQYF. CDR3 coding DNA: TGTGCCAGCAGTCCGGACACACTAGCGGAGACCCAGTACTTC.

The chain has TRBV4-3 and TRBJ2-5; TRBD1 agrees at 8 bases. The V gene end was trimmed by 1 base and the J gene end by 5 bases; junction bases not matched to a gene: 18. CDR1 and CDR2 (germline): LGHNA, YSLEER. The length of the CDR3 is 19 residues. Here the CDR3 DNA reads TGCGCCAGCAGCCAAGGCTCGGTCTTCTCGGGAACAGGGGGTGAGACCCAGTACTTC. Residues: CASSQGSVFSGTGGETQYF.

The rearrangement uses TRBV10-3 and TRBJ2-1; TRBD2 matches 7 bases. CDR3 size: 17 residues. Germline trimming cut 4 bases from V and 3 bases from J; bases unmatched to any gene: 12. From germline, CDR1 is ENHRY and CDR2 SYGVKD. CDR3 nucleotide sequence: TGTGCCATCAGTGGTCCCCTCAGCGGGAACGTCTACAATGAGCAGTTCTTC. Translation: CAISGPLSGNVYNEQFF.

This rearrangement joins TRBV2 to TRBJ2-3; D is undetermined. Per the germline V gene, CDR1 is SNHLY and CDR2 is FYNNEI. Trimming shortened V by 3 bases and J by 4 bases, and 11 bases separated the two germline ends. The length of the CDR3 is 14 residues. Here the CDR3 reads CASSDLPLADTQYF. CDR3 nucleotides: TGTGCCAGCAGTGATCTGCCTTTAGCAGATACGCAGTATTTT.

The rearrangement joins TRBV7-9 to TRBJ2-7, with TRBD2 identical over 7 bases. This CDR3 spans 15 amino acids. The germline V gene encodes CDR1 SEHNR and CDR2 FQNEAQ (reference sequence). V was clipped by 7 bases and J by 4 bases; unmatched bases: 13. The CDR3 DNA sequence: TGTGCCAGCACCAAAGTCCCTAGCGGTGTATACGAGCAGTACTTC. This translates into CASTKVPSGVYEQYF.

This chain links TRBV6-6 with TRBJ2-7; 7 nucleotides line up with TRBD2. Germline loops: CDR1 MNHNY, CDR2 SVGAGI (reference sequence). The CDR3 covers 15 residues. Unmatched junction bases numbered 7, after V lost 0 bases and J lost 5 bases. The DNA for the CDR3 is TGTGCCAGCAGTTACTCGTCGGGACTAAGAAACGAGCAGTACTTC. This translates into CASSYSSGLRNEQYF.

The V gene is TRBV29-1, the J gene TRBJ2-5; TRBD1 matches at 10 bases. V shed 8 bases, J shed 5 bases, and the junction held 11 bases outside the gene matches. CDR1 and CDR2 from the germline V gene are SQVTM and ANQGSEA. The CDR3 is 14 amino acids. The CDR3 loop is CSTTKGQGGETQYF. The CDR3 region has the DNA TGCAGCACGACCAAAGGACAGGGGGGGGAGACCCAGTACTTC.

The chain carries TRBV7-2 and TRBJ1-5; no clear D gene. The CDR3 loop spans 15 amino acids. Per the germline V gene, CDR1 is SGHTA and CDR2 is FQGNSA. The germline V and J ends were trimmed by 2 bases and 0 bases, with 8 bases remaining between them. The chain's CDR3 is CASSLLGYSNQPQHF. In DNA form, the CDR3 reads TGTGCCAGCAGCTTACTCGGTTATAGCAATCAGCCCCAGCATTTT.

This clone appeared a single time. The rearrangement joins TRBV28 to TRBJ2-6, with D possibly TRBD1 on 5 matching bases. V lost 3 bases to trimming and J lost 4 bases, with 10 bases between them. The CDR3 has 15 residues. Germline V gene sequence: CDR1 MDHEN, CDR2 SYDVKM. The CDR3: CASSFSGSGANVLTF. The CDR3 DNA reads TGTGCCAGCAGTTTCTCAGGGTCAGGGGCCAACGTCCTGACTTTC. Looking up the rest from reference TRBV28 and TRBJ2-6 gives the full variable domain: DVKVTQSSRYLVKRTGEKVFLECVQDMDHENMFWYRQDPGLGLRLIYFSYDVKMKEKGDIPEGYSVSREKKERFSLILESASTNQTSMYLCASSFSGSGANVLTFGAGSRLTVL.

The V gene is TRBV27, the J gene TRBJ1-1; D uncertain. The V gene's germline CDR1 is MNHEY and CDR2 SMNVEV (reference sequence). The V end was cut by 2 bases, the J end by 0 bases, with 4 bases between. This CDR3 contains 13 residues. The CDR3 loop reads CASSLLLNTEAFF. CDR3 bases: TGTGCCAGCAGTTTACTGCTGAACACTGAAGCTTTCTTT.

There are many counts of this clone. The rearrangement uses TRBV4-3 and TRBJ1-2; D unclear. This CDR3 region has 14 residues. V lost 0 bases and J lost 6, with 11 bases in between. CDR1 is LGHNA, CDR2 YSLEER, per germline. CDR3 amino acids: CASSQDPFGHGYTF. As DNA, the CDR3 is TGCGCCAGCAGCCAAGATCCGTTTGGGCATGGCTACACCTTC.

This clone was seen more than once but under ten times. Other DNA sequences within the sample encode an identical CDR3. This chain uses TRBV19 with TRBJ2-7; D ambiguous. The CDR3 length is 12 residues. Per the germline V gene, CDR1 is LNHDA and CDR2 is SQIVND (reference sequence). Trimming removed 3 bases from V and 3 bases from J, with 6 bases in between. CDR3 coding DNA: TGTGCCAGTAGTATCGGCGGCTACGAGCAGTACTTC. Its translation: CASSIGGYEQYF.

The J gene is TRBJ2-6, the V gene TRBV27; D may be TRBD1 (5 bases). The germline V and J ends were trimmed by 3 bases and 0 bases, with 15 bases remaining between them. Germline CDR1 and CDR2: MNHEY and SMNVEV (reference sequence). CDR3 length: 18 amino acids. CDR3 nucleotide sequence: TGTGCCAGCAGTTTCTTGACAGCCCACGGCTCTGGGGCCAACGTCCTGACTTTC. It translates to CASSFLTAHGSGANVLTF.